This T cell receptor beta chain is from a study of T cells in Graves' hyperthyroidism and ophthalmopathy. The overall study: The initial diagnosis was the point when peripheral blood was collected, ahead of any treatment.

Study-level results: Expanded thyroid clonotypes (above 0.001) were mostly also found in blood. Progression to ophthalmopathy was predicted a median of roughly 6.8 months early.

Amplification yielded TCR beta CDR3 regions, with RNA transcripts as the source. The TCR CDR3 was amplified in a first-round RT-PCR using the HTBI primer set. TCRdb processed the multiplex PCR reads anew with MiXCR; each CDR3 protein has one entry. The sample consists of about 770,000 distinct CDR3 sequences, approximately 18% of them appearing once. Trimming shortened V by 6 bases and J by 0 bases, and 14 bases separated the two germline ends. Germline lookup yields CDR1 SQVTM and CDR2 ANQGSEA. The CDR3 contains 14 residues. Researchers barred patients who had uncontrolled infection, other autoimmune disease, pregnancy or lactation. As regards this clonotype: Its matching antigen is unknown.

The sequence came from a woman aged 45-60 years with Graves' hyperthyroidism that later progressed to Graves' ophthalmopathy. The rearrangement links TRBV29-1 to TRBJ1-1, with a weak D call TRBD1 (6 bases). The sample taken for sequencing was blood. The CDR3 nucleotides read TGCAGCGTCATATTAGACAGGATGAACACTGAAGCTTTCTTT. Amino acid sequence: CSVILDRMNTEAFF. The full variable domain, rest sourced from reference TRBV29-1 and TRBJ1-1, is SAVISQKPSRDICQRGTSLTIQCQVDSQVTMMFWYRQQPGQSLTLIATANQGSEATYESGFVIDKFPISRPNLTFSTLTVSNMSPEDSSIYLCSVILDRMNTEAFFGQGTRLTVV.